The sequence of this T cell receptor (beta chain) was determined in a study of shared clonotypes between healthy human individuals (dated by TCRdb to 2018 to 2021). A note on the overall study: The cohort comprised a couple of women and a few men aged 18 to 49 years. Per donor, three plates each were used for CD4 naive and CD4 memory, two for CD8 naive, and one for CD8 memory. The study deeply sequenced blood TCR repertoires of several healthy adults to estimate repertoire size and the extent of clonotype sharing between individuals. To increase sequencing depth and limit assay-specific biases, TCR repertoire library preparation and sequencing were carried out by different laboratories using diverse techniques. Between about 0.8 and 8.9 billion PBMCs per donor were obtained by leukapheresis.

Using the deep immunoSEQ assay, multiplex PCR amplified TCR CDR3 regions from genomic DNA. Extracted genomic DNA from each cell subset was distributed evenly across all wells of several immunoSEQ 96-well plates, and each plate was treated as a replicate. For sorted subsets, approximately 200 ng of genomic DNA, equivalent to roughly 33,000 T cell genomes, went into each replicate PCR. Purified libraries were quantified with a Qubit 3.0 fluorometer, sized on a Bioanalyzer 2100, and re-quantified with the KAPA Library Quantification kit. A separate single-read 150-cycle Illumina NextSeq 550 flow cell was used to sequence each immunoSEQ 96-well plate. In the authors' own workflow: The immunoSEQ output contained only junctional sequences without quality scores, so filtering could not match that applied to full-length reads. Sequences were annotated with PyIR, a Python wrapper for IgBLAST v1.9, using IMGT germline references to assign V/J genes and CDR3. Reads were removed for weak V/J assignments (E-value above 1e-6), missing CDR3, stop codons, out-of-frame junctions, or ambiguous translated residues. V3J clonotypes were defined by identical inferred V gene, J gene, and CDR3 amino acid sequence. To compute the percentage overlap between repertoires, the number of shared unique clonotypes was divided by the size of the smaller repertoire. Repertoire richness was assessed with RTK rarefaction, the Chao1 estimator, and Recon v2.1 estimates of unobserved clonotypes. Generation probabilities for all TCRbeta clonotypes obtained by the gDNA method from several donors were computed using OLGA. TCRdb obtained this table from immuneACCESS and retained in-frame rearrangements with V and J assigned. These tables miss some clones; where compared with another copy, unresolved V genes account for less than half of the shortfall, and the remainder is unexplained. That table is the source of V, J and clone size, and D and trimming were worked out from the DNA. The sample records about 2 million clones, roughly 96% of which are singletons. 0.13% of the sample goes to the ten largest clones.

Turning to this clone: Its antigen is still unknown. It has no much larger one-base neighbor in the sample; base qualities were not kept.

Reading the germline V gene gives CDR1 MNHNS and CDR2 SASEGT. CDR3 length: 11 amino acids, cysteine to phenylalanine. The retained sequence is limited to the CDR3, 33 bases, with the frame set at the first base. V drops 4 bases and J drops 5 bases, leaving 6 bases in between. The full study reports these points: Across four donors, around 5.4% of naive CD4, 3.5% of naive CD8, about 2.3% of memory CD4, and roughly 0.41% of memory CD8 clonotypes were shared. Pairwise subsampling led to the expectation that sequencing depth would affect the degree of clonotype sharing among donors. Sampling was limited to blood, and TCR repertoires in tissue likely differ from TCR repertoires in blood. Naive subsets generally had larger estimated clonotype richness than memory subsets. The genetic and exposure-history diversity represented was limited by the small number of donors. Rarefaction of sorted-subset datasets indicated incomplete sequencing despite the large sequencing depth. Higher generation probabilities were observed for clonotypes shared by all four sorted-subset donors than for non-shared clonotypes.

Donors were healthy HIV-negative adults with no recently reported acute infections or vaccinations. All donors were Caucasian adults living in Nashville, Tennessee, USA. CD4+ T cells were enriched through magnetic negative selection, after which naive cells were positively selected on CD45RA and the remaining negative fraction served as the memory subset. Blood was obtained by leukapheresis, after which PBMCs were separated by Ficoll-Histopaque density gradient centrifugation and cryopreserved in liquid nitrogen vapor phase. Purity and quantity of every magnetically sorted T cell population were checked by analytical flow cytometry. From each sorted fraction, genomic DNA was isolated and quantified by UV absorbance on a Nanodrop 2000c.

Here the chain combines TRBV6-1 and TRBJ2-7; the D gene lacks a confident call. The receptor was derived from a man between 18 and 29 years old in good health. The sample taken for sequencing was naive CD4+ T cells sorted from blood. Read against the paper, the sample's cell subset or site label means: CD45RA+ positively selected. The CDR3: CASSALDEQYF. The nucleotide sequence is TGTGCCAGCAGTGCCCTAGACGAGCAGTACTTC.